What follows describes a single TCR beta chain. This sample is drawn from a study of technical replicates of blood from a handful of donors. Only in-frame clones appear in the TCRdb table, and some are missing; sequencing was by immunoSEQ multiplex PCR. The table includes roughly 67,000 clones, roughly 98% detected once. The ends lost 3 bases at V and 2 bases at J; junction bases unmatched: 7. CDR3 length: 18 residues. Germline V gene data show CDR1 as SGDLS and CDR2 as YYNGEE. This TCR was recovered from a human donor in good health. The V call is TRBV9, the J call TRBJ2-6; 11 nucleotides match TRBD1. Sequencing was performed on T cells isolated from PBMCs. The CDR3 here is CASSASGQGAPGANVLTF. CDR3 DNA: TGTGCCAGCAGCGCCTCCGGACAGGGGGCTCCTGGGGCCAACGTCCTGACTTTC.